Following are 17 T cell receptor beta chains from one sample sequenced in a study of CXCR3 chemokines and chemotherapy response in bladder cancer. One entry per CDR3 protein, called by TCRdb with MiXCR from the PCR reads. The table has roughly 2,000 distinct CDR3 sequences, about 15% seen once; the top ten hold around 33%. This sample was obtained from a patient whose treatment included neoadjuvant chemotherapy. All receptors come from a human donor with bladder cancer that responded to neoadjuvant chemotherapy.

Many counts were recorded for this clonotype. J is TRBJ2-3 and V is TRBV6-5; D assignment may be TRBD1 or TRBD2 (6 bases each). CDR1 MNHEY and CDR2 SVGAGI come from the germline V gene. Trimming took 8 bases from V and 8 from J, leaving 20 bases between them. The CDR3 contains 14 residues. The CDR3, as DNA: TGTGCCAGCGGGAAAGGGGGGCAGGCGGGTACGCAGTATTTT. Translation: CASGKGGQAGTQYF.

This clonotype is categorized as medium-sized. This sequence joins TRBV24-1 and TRBJ2-1, with 7 nucleotides matching TRBD1. This CDR3 has 16 residues. The junction had 13 bases not matched to a gene; V was cut back by 5 bases and J by 7 bases. Looked up from germline, CDR1 is KGHDR and CDR2 is SFDVKD. CDR3 region: CATSGQGITGSNEQFF. For the CDR3, the DNA is TGTGCCACCAGTGGACAGGGCATCACGGGCTCGAATGAGCAGTTCTTC.

In its sample, this clonotype was seen many times. The chain couples TRBV12-3 or TRBV12-4 to TRBJ2-5; no clear D. V was pared by 4 bases and J by 5 bases, with 8 bases between. The CDR3 loop spans 12 amino acids. CDR3 amino acids: CASSSARETQYF. The CDR3 nucleotides read TGTGCCAGCAGTTCGGCGAGGGAGACCCAGTACTTC.

Points on this clonotype: It differs at one base from a far larger clone, so likely a read error. As DNA, the CDR3 is TGTGCCAGCAGTGTACTTGGGTTGGGACAGAGCTCCGAGCAGTACTTC. Translating gives CASSVLGLGQSSEQYF. The gene calls are TRBV6-1 and TRBJ2-7, with 7 bases lining up with TRBD1. The CDR3 has 16 amino acids. CDR1 is MNHNS, CDR2 SASEGT, per germline. The V gene end was trimmed by 4 bases and the J gene end by 6 bases; junction bases not matched to a gene: 15.

To note about this clonotype: The likely explanation is a read error, given a far larger clone one base away. The chain couples TRBV29-1 to TRBJ2-7; D gene unclear. The V end lost 4 bases, the J end lost 6 bases, and 7 bases lay between the germline ends. CDR1 and CDR2 (germline): SQVTM, ANQGSEA. This CDR3 contains 10 residues. The CDR3 coding sequence is TGCAGCGTTGCTCGAACCGAGCAGTACTTC. This codes for CSVARTEQYF.

Relative to its sample, this clonotype is medium-sized. The chain joins TRBV6-2 or TRBV6-3 to TRBJ2-3, with unresolved D. Germline V CDR1 and CDR2: MNHEY, SVGEGT. This CDR3 is built from 12 residues. V was cut by 0 bases and J by 8 bases, with 6 bases left in between. CDR3 coding DNA: TGTGCCAGCAGTTACTCGAGTGGTACGCAGTATTTT. Translating it yields CASSYSSGTQYF.

In this sample, this clonotype turned up many times. The chain combines TRBV12-3 or TRBV12-4 with TRBJ1-1; possible D gene TRBD1, 5 bases. This CDR3 has 14 residues. The V and J ends lost 2 bases and 5 bases respectively, with 12 bases between them. CDR3 region: CASSLSGHRTEAFF. DNA for the CDR3: TGTGCCAGCAGTTTATCGGGGCATCGGACTGAAGCTTTCTTT.

In its sample, this clonotype ranks as medium-sized. The chain joins TRBV18 to TRBJ2-5; weak D call: TRBD1 (6 bases). Trimming left V 3 bases short and J 6 bases short, with 8 bases between. Germline loops: CDR1 KGHSH, CDR2 LQKENI. CDR3 length equals 12 residues. Here the CDR3 DNA reads TGTGCCAGCTCACCGGGACAACAGACCCAGTACTTC. Protein: CASSPGQQTQYF.

This clonotype has at least ten counts. The gene calls are TRBV4-2 and TRBJ2-3, with 12 bases lining up with TRBD2. CDR1 and CDR2 from the germline V gene are LGHNA and YNFKEQ. V lost 5 bases, J lost 2 bases, and 5 bases stayed unmatched. This CDR3 is 16 amino acids long. CDR3 region: CASSSSGRASTDTQYF. CDR3 DNA sequence: TGTGCCAGCAGCTCTAGCGGGAGGGCGTCCACAGATACGCAGTATTTT.

This clonotype has a count of ten or more. CDR3 sequence (DNA): TGTGCCAGAAGCTTGGGCCTAGTAGGTCCCCAAGAGACCCAGTACTTC. Protein: CARSLGLVGPQETQYF. The chain joins TRBV5-3 to TRBJ2-5; the D is unclear. TRBV5-3 is an ORF for which the function is uncertain. The length of the CDR3 is 16 residues. V gave up 0 bases and J gave up 1 base, with 13 bases separating them.

This clonotype occurred many times. The chain has TRBV12-3 or TRBV12-4 and TRBJ2-7; D may be TRBD1 (5 bases). There are 15 residues in the CDR3. Trimming took off 3 bases at V and 2 bases at J, with 14 bases between the two ends. The CDR3 bases are TGTGCCAGCAGTTTCTCGGACATCTTAACCTACGAGCAGTACTTC. It codes for CASSFSDILTYEQYF.

This clonotype is classed as medium-sized. The chain joins TRBV6-6 to TRBJ1-2; D is perhaps TRBD1 (5 bases). This CDR3 region has 14 residues. Per the germline V gene, CDR1 is MNHNY and CDR2 is SVGAGI (reference sequence). V shed 6 bases and J shed 7 bases, with 18 bases lying between them. The CDR3 DNA reads as TGTGCCAGCAGCCCAACCGGGGGGAGCTTTGGCTACACCTTC. Translating it yields CASSPTGGSFGYTF.

By its share, this clonotype is large. The genes are TRBV10-3 and TRBJ2-7; perhaps TRBD1 as D (6 bases). Per germline, CDR1 ENHRY and CDR2 SYGVKD. The CDR3 extends over 15 amino acids. Trimming pared 1 base from V and 4 bases from J, leaving 14 bases between. The CDR3 here is CAISELQGTGYEQYF. The CDR3 DNA sequence: TGTGCCATCAGTGAGTTGCAGGGGACGGGGTACGAGCAGTACTTC.

This clonotype is labeled as medium-sized (0.01 to 0.1%). The chain joins TRBV6-2 or TRBV6-3 to TRBJ2-7; TRBD1 agrees at 7 bases. The V and J ends lost 5 bases and 3 bases, in that order; junction bases with no gene match: 13. Germline V gene sequence: CDR1 MNHEY, CDR2 SVGEGT. The CDR3 length is 16 residues. CDR3: CASSVLGLGQSYEQYF. CDR3 DNA sequence: TGTGCCAGCAGTGTACTTGGGTTGGGACAGAGCTACGAGCAGTACTTC.

This clonotype occurred many times. The CDR3 nucleotides are TGTGCCAGCAGTTTATACGGGGGCGGCGCAACTAATGAAAAACTGTTTTTT. It translates to CASSLYGGGATNEKLFF. This rearrangement joins TRBV28 to TRBJ1-4, with TRBD1 as a possible D gene (6 bases). V was pared by 1 base and J by 0 bases, with 12 bases between. The CDR3 consists of 17 residues. The V gene's germline CDR1 is MDHEN and CDR2 SYDVKM.

In the case of this clonotype: Only one base separates this from a far larger clonotype, so it likely reflects a read error. The rearrangement links TRBV5-6 to TRBJ2-7; TRBD1 aligns across 8 bases. From germline, CDR1 is SGHDT and CDR2 YYEEEE. V was pared by 5 bases and J by 7 bases, with 17 bases of the junction left unmatched. This CDR3 spans 16 amino acids. CDR3 protein: CASSQTGGSSYNEQYF. In DNA, the CDR3 is TGTGCCAGCAGTCAAACAGGGGGGAGCTCCTACAATGAGCAGTACTTC.

Sample share makes this clonotype medium-sized. V gene TRBV18 combines with J gene TRBJ1-1; 7 bases line up with TRBD1. Germline V lookup: CDR1 KGHSH, CDR2 LQKENI. The ends lost 4 bases at V and 4 bases at J; junction bases unmatched: 6. The CDR3 sequence is 14 residues long. In DNA, the CDR3 is TGTGCCAGCTCACTGCAGGGGGGAAGCACTGAAGCTTTCTTT. Translating it yields CASSLQGGSTEAFF.